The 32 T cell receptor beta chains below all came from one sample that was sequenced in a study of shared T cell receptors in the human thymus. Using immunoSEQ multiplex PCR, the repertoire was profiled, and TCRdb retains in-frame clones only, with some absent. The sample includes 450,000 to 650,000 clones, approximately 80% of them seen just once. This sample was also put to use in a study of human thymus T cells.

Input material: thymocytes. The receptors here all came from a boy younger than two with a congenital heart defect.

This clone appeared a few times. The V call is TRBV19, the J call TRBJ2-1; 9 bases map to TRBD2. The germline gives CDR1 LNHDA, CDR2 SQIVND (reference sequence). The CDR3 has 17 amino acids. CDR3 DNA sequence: TGTCCGGGATGGGGGACGGACCTAGCGGGACCCTACAATGAGCAGTTCTTC. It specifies CPGWGTDLAGPYNEQFF.

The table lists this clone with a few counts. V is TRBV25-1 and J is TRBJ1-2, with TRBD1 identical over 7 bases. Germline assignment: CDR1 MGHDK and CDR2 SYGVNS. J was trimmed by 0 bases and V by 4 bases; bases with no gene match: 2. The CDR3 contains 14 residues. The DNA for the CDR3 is TGTGCCAGCAGTGGCGGGACAGCTAACTATGGCTACACCTTC. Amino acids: CASSGGTANYGYTF.

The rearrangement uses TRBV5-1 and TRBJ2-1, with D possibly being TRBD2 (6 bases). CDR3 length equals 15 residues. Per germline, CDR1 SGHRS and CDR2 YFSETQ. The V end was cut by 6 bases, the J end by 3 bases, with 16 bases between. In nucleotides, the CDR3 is TGCGCCAGCAATGACGGGACTTACATCTACAATGAGCAGTTCTTC. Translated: CASNDGTYIYNEQFF.

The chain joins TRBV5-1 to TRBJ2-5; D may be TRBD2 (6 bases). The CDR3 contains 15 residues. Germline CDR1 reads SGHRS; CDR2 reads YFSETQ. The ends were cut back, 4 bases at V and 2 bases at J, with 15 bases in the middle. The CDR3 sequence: CASSPEVGLQETQYF. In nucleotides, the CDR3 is TGCGCCAGCAGCCCAGAGGTGGGACTTCAAGAGACCCAGTACTTC.

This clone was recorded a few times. CDR3 sequence (DNA): TGTGCCAGCAGCTTAGGAGGGAGTCCCTACAATGAGCAGTTCTTC. It is translated as CASSLGGSPYNEQFF. The chain combines TRBV7-6 with TRBJ2-1; D perhaps matches TRBD2 (5 bases). Germline-derived CDR1 and CDR2 are SGHVS and FNYEAQ. This CDR3 contains 15 residues. V was clipped by 1 base and J by 2 bases, with 9 bases between them.

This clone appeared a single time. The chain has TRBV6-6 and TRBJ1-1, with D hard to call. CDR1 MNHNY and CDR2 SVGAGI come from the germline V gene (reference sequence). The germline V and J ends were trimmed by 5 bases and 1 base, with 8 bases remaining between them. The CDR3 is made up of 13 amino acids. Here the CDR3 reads CASSTRANTEAFF. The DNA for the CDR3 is TGTGCCAGCAGTACGCGAGCGAACACTGAAGCTTTCTTT.

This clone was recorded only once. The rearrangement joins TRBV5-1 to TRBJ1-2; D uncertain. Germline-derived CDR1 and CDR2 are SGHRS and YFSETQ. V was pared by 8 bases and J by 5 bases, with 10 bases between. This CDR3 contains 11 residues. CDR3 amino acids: CASRTDYGYTF. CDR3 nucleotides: TGCGCCAGTCGGACTGATTATGGCTACACCTTC.

The CDR3 here is CASSLYPGGRIYEQYF. DNA for the CDR3: TGTGCCAGCAGTTTATACCCTGGTGGCCGAATCTACGAGCAGTACTTC. This chain links TRBV28 with TRBJ2-7; unclear D gene. The ends were cut back, 1 base at V and 3 bases at J, with 16 bases in the middle. Germline V lookup: CDR1 MDHEN, CDR2 SYDVKM. CDR3 length: 16 amino acids.

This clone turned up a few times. The CDR3 DNA follows: TGTGCCAGCAGTGATCCGGGGACTTACGGGAGAAACACCATATATTTT. It specifies CASSDPGTYGRNTIYF. V gene TRBV25-1 combines with J gene TRBJ1-3; possible D gene TRBD1, 5 bases. V dropped 3 bases and J dropped 5 bases, with 17 bases sitting between them. Germline CDR1 MGHDK, CDR2 SYGVNS. The CDR3 totals 16 residues.

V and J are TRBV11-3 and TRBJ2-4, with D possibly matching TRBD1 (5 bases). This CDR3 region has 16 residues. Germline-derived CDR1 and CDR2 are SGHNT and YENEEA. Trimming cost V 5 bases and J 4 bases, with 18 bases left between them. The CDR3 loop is CASSDRQPGRKNIQYF. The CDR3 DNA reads TGTGCCAGCAGCGATCGACAGCCCGGACGAAAAAACATTCAGTACTTC.

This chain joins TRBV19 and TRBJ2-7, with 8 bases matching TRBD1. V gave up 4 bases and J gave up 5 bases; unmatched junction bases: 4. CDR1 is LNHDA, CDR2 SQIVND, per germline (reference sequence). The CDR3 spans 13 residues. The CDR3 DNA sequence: TGTGCCAGTAGTAAAGACAGGGGCCACGAGCAGTACTTC. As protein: CASSKDRGHEQYF.

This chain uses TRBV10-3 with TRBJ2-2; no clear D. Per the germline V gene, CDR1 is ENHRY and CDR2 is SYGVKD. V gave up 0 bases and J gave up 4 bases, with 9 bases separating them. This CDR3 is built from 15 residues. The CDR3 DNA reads TGTGCCATCAGTGAGTCCTGGCGGATCACCGGGGAGCTGTTTTTT. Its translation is CAISESWRITGELFF.

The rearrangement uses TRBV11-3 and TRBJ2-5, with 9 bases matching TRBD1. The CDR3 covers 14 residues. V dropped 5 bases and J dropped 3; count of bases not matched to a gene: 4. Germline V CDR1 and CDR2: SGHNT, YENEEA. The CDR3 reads CASSNRDREETQYF. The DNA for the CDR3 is TGTGCCAGCAGCAACCGGGACAGGGAAGAGACCCAGTACTTC.

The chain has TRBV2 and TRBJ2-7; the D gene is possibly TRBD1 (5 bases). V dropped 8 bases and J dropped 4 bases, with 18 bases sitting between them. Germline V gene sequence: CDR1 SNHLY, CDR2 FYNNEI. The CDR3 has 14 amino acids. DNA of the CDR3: TGTGCCAGCCGCTCGACAGCTTTTGGGTACGAGCAGTACTTC. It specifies CASRSTAFGYEQYF.

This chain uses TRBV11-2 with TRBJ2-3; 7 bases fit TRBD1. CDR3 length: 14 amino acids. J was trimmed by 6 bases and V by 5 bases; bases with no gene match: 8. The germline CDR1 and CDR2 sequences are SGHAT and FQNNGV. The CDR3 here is CASSIEGARDTQYF. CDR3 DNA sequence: TGTGCCAGCAGCATTGAGGGGGCCCGGGATACGCAGTATTTT.

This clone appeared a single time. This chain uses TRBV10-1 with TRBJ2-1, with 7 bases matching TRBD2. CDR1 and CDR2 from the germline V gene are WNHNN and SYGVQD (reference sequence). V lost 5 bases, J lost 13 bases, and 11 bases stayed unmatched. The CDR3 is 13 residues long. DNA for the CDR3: TGCGCCAGCAGTCCCTTTCTAGCGGAAGAACAGTTCTTC. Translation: CASSPFLAEEQFF.

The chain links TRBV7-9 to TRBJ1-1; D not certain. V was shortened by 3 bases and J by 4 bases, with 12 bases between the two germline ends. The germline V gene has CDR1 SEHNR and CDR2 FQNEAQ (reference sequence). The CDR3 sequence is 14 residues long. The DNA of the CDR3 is TGTGCCAGCAGCTTTGGGGAAGAGGGCACTGAAGCTTTCTTT. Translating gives CASSFGEEGTEAFF.

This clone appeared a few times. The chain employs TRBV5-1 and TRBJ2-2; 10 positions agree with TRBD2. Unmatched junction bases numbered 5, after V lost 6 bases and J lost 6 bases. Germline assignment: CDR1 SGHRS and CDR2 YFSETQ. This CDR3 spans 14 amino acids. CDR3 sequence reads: CASTGTSDAGELFF. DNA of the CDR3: TGCGCCAGCACCGGGACTAGCGACGCCGGGGAGCTGTTTTTT.

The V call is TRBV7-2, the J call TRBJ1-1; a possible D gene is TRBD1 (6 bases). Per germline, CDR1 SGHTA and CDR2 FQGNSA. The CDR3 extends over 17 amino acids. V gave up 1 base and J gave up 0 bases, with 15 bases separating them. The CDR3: CASSLDRGQTMNTEAFF. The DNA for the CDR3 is TGTGCCAGCAGCTTAGATCGCGGACAGACCATGAACACTGAAGCTTTCTTT.

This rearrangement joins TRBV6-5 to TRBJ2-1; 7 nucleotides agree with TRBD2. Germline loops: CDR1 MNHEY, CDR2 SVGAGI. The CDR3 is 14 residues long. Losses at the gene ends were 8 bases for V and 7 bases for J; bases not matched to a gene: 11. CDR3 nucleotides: TGTGCCAGCTCTACAATCGGGAGGAAGAATGAGCAGTTCTTC. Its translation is CASSTIGRKNEQFF.

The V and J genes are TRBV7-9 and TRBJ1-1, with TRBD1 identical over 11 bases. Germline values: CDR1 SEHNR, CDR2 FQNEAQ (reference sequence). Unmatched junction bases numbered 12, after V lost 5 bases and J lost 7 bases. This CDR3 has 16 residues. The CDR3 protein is CASSVPGQGGSDEAFF. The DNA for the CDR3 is TGTGCCAGCAGCGTACCGGGACAGGGGGGCTCGGATGAAGCTTTCTTT.

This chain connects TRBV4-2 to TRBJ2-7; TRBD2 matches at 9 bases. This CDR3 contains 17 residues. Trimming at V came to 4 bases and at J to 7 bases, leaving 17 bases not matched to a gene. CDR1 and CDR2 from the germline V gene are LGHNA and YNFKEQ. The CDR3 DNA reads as TGTGCCAGCAGCCTCGCTAGCGGGAAGTGCCTAGGATGTGAGCAGTACTTC. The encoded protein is CASSLASGKCLGCEQYF.

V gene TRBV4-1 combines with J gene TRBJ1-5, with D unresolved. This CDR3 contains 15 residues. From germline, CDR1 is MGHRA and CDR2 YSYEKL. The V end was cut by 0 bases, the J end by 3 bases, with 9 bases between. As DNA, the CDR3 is TGCGCCAGCAGCCAAGACGGATACTACAATCAGCCCCAGCATTTT. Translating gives CASSQDGYYNQPQHF.

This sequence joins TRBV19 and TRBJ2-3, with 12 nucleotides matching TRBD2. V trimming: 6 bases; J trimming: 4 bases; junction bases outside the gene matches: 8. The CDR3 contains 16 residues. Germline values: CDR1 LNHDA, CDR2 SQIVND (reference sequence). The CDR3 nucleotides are TGTGCCAGTAGACCAGCTAGCGGGAGGGCTCCAGATACGCAGTATTTT. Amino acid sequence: CASRPASGRAPDTQYF. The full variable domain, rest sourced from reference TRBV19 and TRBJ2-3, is DGGITQSPKYLFRKEGQNVTLSCEQNLNHDAMYWYRQDPGQGLRLIYYSQIVNDFQKGDIAEGYSVSREKKESFPLTVTSAQKNPTAFYLCASRPASGRAPDTQYFGPGTRLTVL.

CDR3 loop: CASSGTSGNTQYF. In DNA, the CDR3 is TGTGCCAGCAGTGGGACTAGCGGAAATACGCAGTATTTT. The chain is built from TRBV6-4 and TRBJ2-3, with TRBD2 identical over 10 bases. This CDR3 spans 13 amino acids. V shed 4 bases, J shed 7 bases, and the junction held 2 bases outside the gene matches. The germline V gene has CDR1 MRHNA and CDR2 SNTAGT.

The CDR3 nucleotides are TGTGCCAGCAGTGGAGGACAGGGAAGTGTCCAAGAGACCCAGTACTTC. Amino acid sequence: CASSGGQGSVQETQYF. The chain recombines TRBV6-1 with TRBJ2-5, with 8 nucleotides matching TRBD1. The length of the CDR3 is 16 residues. V shed 4 bases, J shed 1 base, and the junction held 8 bases outside the gene matches. In germline, CDR1 is MNHNS, CDR2 SASEGT.

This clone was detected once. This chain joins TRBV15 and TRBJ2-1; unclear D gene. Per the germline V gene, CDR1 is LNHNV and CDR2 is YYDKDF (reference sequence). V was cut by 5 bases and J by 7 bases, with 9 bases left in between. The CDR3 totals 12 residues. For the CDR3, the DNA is TGTGCCACCAGCCCGACCGGGAATGAGCAGTTCTTC. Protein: CATSPTGNEQFF. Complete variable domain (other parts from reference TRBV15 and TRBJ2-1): DAMVIQNPRYQVTQFGKPVTLSCSQTLNHNVMYWYQQKSSQAPKLLFHYYDKDFNNEADTPDNFQSRRPNTSFCFLDIRSPGLGDTAMYLCATSPTGNEQFFGPGTRLTVL.

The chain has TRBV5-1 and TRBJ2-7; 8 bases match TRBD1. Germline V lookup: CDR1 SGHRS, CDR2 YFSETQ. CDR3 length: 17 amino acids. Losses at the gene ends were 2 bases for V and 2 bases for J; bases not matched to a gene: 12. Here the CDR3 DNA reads TGCGCCAGCAGCTTAGAGAATGACAGGGGCTTTGCCTACGAGCAGTACTTC. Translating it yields CASSLENDRGFAYEQYF. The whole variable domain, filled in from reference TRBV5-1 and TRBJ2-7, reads KAGVTQTPRYLIKTRGQQVTLSCSPISGHRSVSWYQQTPGQGLQFLFEYFSETQRNKGNFPGRFSGRQFSNSRSEMNVSTLELGDSALYLCASSLENDRGFAYEQYFGPGTRLTVT.

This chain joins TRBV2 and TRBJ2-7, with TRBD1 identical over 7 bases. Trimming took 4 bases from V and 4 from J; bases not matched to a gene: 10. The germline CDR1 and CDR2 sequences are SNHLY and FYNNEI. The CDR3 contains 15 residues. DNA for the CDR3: TGTGCCAGCAGTGTTGTCGGGCAGGGGGAGTACGAGCAGTACTTC. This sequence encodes CASSVVGQGEYEQYF.

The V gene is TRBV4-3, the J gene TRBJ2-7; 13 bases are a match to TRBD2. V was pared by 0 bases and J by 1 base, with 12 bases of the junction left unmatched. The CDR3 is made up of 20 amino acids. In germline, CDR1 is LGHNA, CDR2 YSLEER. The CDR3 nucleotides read TGCGCCAGCAGCCAAGATCGGGCCCCCCAGACTAGCGGGAGGTCCTACGAGCAGTACTTC. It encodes CASSQDRAPQTSGRSYEQYF.

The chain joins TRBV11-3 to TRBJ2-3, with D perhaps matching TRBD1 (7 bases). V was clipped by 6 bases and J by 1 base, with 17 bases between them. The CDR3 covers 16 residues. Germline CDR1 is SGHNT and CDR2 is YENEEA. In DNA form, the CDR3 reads TGTGCCAGCAGGCTAACAGGGGAGGCCGGCACAGATACGCAGTATTTT. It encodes CASRLTGEAGTDTQYF.

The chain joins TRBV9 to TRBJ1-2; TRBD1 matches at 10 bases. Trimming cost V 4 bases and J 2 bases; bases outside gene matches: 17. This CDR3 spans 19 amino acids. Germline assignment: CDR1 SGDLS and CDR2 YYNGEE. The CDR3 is CASSPPRDRGRQANYGYTF. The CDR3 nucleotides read TGTGCCAGCAGCCCCCCGCGGGACAGGGGCCGCCAGGCGAACTATGGCTACACCTTC.